One sample yielded the 32 T cell receptor beta chains listed below, sequenced in a study of OX40 agonist ivuxolimab in advanced cancers. The repertoire was sequenced with immunoSEQ multiplex PCR; TCRdb's copy has only in-frame clones and lacks some. Counted here are tens of thousands of clones, over 65% occurring once; the ten biggest clones make up about 3.1%. Sequenced material: CD4+ or CD8+ T cells sorted from blood, taken in a trial of the OX40 agonist ivuxolimab. Source of these receptors: an adult with an advanced solid tumor such as melanoma, head and neck, liver or kidney cancer.

The chain joins TRBV7-2 to TRBJ2-2, with TRBD1 matching over 10 bases. The CDR3 runs to 15 residues. The V gene end was trimmed by 5 bases and the J gene end by 5 bases; junction bases not matched to a gene: 5. Germline CDR1 and CDR2: SGHTA and FQGNSA. In nucleotides, the CDR3 is TGTGCCAGCAGCCGGACAGGGGGGCAGACCGGGGAGCTGTTTTTT. Protein sequence: CASSRTGGQTGELFF. The whole variable domain, remainder taken from reference TRBV7-2 and TRBJ2-2, is GAGVSQSPSNKVTEKGKDVELRCDPISGHTALYWYRQSLGQGLEFLIYFQGNSAPDKSGLPSDRFSAERTGGSVSTLTIQRTQQEDSAVYLCASSRTGGQTGELFFGEGSRLTVL.

This rearrangement joins TRBV19 to TRBJ1-1; a weak D match, TRBD1 (5 bases). This CDR3 has 13 residues. Trimming shortened V by 2 bases and J by 3 bases, and 7 bases separated the two germline ends. Per the germline V gene, CDR1 is LNHDA and CDR2 is SQIVND (reference sequence). The CDR3 loop reads CASSILRDTEAFF. The CDR3 region has the DNA TGTGCCAGTAGTATACTCAGGGACACTGAAGCTTTCTTT.

J is TRBJ2-5 and V is TRBV2; D perhaps matches TRBD2 (7 bases). The CDR3 consists of 11 residues. Trimming cost V 8 bases and J 5 bases, with 9 bases left between them. Germline V gene lookup returns CDR1 SNHLY and CDR2 FYNNEI. This CDR3 reads CASGGAETQYF. The CDR3 DNA is TGTGCCAGCGGGGGGGCGGAGACCCAGTACTTC.

V is TRBV5-1 and J is TRBJ1-5; D is uncertain. Trimming cost V 0 bases and J 0 bases, with 7 bases left between them. CDR1 is SGHRS, CDR2 YFSETQ, per germline. The CDR3 is made up of 15 amino acids. DNA for the CDR3: TGCGCCAGCAGCTTGGACGACTATAGCAATCAGCCCCAGCATTTT. It is translated as CASSLDDYSNQPQHF.

The V and J genes are TRBV7-9 and TRBJ2-7, with 10 positions matching TRBD1. Losses at the gene ends were 6 bases for V and 6 bases for J; bases not matched to a gene: 8. Germline V gene sequence: CDR1 SEHNR, CDR2 FQNEAQ (reference sequence). This CDR3 comprises 14 residues. CDR3 coding DNA: TGTGCCAGCAGGAAATCCGGGACAGGGGTCGAGCAGTACTTC. It yields the protein CASRKSGTGVEQYF.

This chain joins TRBV11-2 and TRBJ1-3; TRBD1 is a possible D gene (6 bases). The germline V gene has CDR1 SGHAT and CDR2 FQNNGV. The ends were cut back, 4 bases at V and 4 bases at J, with 11 bases in the middle. The CDR3 length is 14 residues. As DNA, the CDR3 is TGTGCCAGCAGCTCCGGGACAACCGGAAACACCATATATTTT. Amino acids: CASSSGTTGNTIYF.

The chain uses TRBV6-6 and TRBJ2-5, with 13 bases aligning to TRBD2. J lost 1 base, V lost 5 bases, and 4 bases had no gene match. The CDR3 sequence is 16 residues long. Germline CDR1 is MNHNY and CDR2 is SVGAGI (reference sequence). As DNA, the CDR3 is TGTGCCAGCAGTGGAACTAGCGGGGGGGCCCAAGAGACCCAGTACTTC. This gives the protein CASSGTSGGAQETQYF.

J is TRBJ2-5 and V is TRBV15; D perhaps matches TRBD2 (5 bases). Trimming removed 8 bases at V and 6 bases at J, with 10 bases between. Germline V gene lookup returns CDR1 LNHNV and CDR2 YYDKDF (reference sequence). CDR3 length: 11 amino acids. The CDR3 loop reads CATGPGKTQYF. The DNA of the CDR3 is TGTGCCACCGGGCCGGGAAAGACCCAGTACTTC.

V and J are TRBV6-6 and TRBJ1-1; the D is unclear. Germline CDR1 MNHNY, CDR2 SVGAGI (reference sequence). V lost 0 bases to trimming and J lost 6 bases, with 17 bases between them. The CDR3 runs 16 residues. In DNA, the CDR3 is TGTGCCAGCAGTTACTCATTGTCCATCAGGAGGGCTGAAGCTTTCTTT. It encodes CASSYSLSIRRAEAFF.

At least ten counts were recorded for this clone. V usage is TRBV2 and J usage is TRBJ2-7, with no clear D. V was cut by 3 bases and J by 3 bases, with 6 bases left in between. Germline V gene lookup returns CDR1 SNHLY and CDR2 FYNNEI. The CDR3 length is 12 residues. The CDR3 loop reads CASSDGVYEQYF. Written as DNA, the CDR3 is TGTGCCAGCAGTGATGGGGTCTACGAGCAGTACTTC.

The V and J genes are TRBV5-1 and TRBJ2-1; possible D gene TRBD2, 6 bases. Trimming took off 4 bases at V and 12 bases at J, with 20 bases between the two ends. The CDR3 contains 14 residues. Germline values: CDR1 SGHRS, CDR2 YFSETQ. The CDR3 DNA sequence: TGCGCCAGCAGCCGGGGGACCGTTAGTGAGTGGCAGTTCTTC. Protein product: CASSRGTVSEWQFF.

The chain combines TRBV2 with TRBJ2-5; D is tentatively TRBD1 or TRBD2 (6 bases each). Trimming cost V 6 bases and J 7 bases, with 21 bases left between them. This CDR3 comprises 15 residues. Per germline, CDR1 SNHLY and CDR2 FYNNEI. The CDR3 loop is CASRPGRGAAGTQYF. In nucleotides, the CDR3 is TGTGCCAGCAGACCCGGAAGGGGGGCCGCCGGGACCCAGTACTTC.

This clone has a single count. CDR3 DNA sequence: TGCGCCAGCAGCTTGGCCCAAGGGACAGGGATCTTAAATCCCGGGGAGCTGTTTTTT. It encodes CASSLAQGTGILNPGELFF. The V and J genes are TRBV5-1 and TRBJ2-2; 9 positions agree with TRBD1. V lost 0 bases, J lost 6 bases, and 15 bases stayed unmatched. The germline V gene encodes CDR1 SGHRS and CDR2 YFSETQ. The CDR3 spans 19 residues.

The gene calls are TRBV5-1 and TRBJ1-6; TRBD1 matches at 9 bases. CDR3 size: 17 residues. J lost 5 bases, V lost 1 base, and 7 bases had no gene match. Germline values: CDR1 SGHRS, CDR2 YFSETQ. For the CDR3, the DNA is TGCGCCAGCAGCTTGTCGAATACAGGGGGCAATAATTCACCCCTCCACTTT. Encoded protein: CASSLSNTGGNNSPLHF.

The V call is TRBV13, the J call TRBJ1-3; the D gene is possibly TRBD1 (5 bases). The CDR3 loop spans 15 amino acids. Trimming took 2 bases from V and 0 from J, leaving 8 bases between them. The germline gives CDR1 PRHDT, CDR2 FYEKMQ (reference sequence). CDR3 nucleotides: TGTGCCAGCAGCTTACAGGGCCTCTCTGGAAACACCATATATTTT. This codes for CASSLQGLSGNTIYF.

A few counts support this clone. This chain links TRBV21-1 with TRBJ1-5. TRBV21-1 represents a pseudogene. CDR3 size: 10 residues. In DNA form, the CDR3 reads TGTGCCGAAACCGGGAAGCCCCAGCATTTT. Residues: CAETGKPQHF.

This clone came up once. The chain links TRBV4-2 to TRBJ2-6; 7 bases are a match to TRBD1. This CDR3 comprises 17 residues. Germline CDR1 reads LGHNA; CDR2 reads YNFKEQ. V gave up 4 bases and J gave up 0 bases; unmatched junction bases: 6. The CDR3 DNA reads TGTGCCAGCAGCCCGGGACAGTGGGACTCTGGGGCCAACGTCCTGACTTTC. Its translation: CASSPGQWDSGANVLTF.

This chain joins TRBV18 and TRBJ2-4; 7 bases are a match to TRBD2. CDR1 and CDR2 from the germline V gene are KGHSH and LQKENI. After removal of 8 bases from V and 5 bases from J, the junction contained 6 bases not matched to a gene. The CDR3 loop spans 13 amino acids. The CDR3 loop is CASGLGGENIQYF. The DNA for the CDR3 is TGTGCCAGCGGTCTGGGGGGGGAAAACATTCAGTACTTC.

This clone has just a few counts. The gene calls are TRBV9 and TRBJ1-3, with D tentatively TRBD1 (5 bases). The CDR3 has 15 amino acids. V was trimmed by 0 bases and J by 5 bases, leaving 12 bases between them. CDR1 is SGDLS, CDR2 YYNGEE, per germline. CDR3 bases: TGTGCCAGCAGCGTAGACCTAGGGGCGCGAAACACCATATATTTT. This encodes CASSVDLGARNTIYF.

Note on this clone: This CDR3 fails to terminate in the conserved phenylalanine or tryptophan, so it likely reflects a read error. The J gene is TRBJ1-6, the V gene TRBV18; TRBD1 matches 7 bases. The V segment lost 5 bases and the J segment 8 bases; nucleotides outside the gene matches: 15. This CDR3 is built from 17 residues. Germline assignment: CDR1 KGHSH and CDR2 LQKENI. CDR3 bases: TGTGCCAGCTCAGCTCTTTCTACAGGGGATGGTGATTCACCCCTCCACCTT. This translates into CASSALSTGDGDSPLHL.

The rearrangement joins TRBV10-3 to TRBJ1-2; 12 positions agree with TRBD1. V was pared by 7 bases and J by 0 bases, with 12 bases of the junction left unmatched. The CDR3 contains 18 residues. Germline lookup yields CDR1 ENHRY and CDR2 SYGVKD. CDR3 residues: CAITTIPGTGGSNYGYTF. The CDR3 region has the DNA TGTGCCATCACTACCATACCCGGGACAGGGGGCTCTAACTATGGCTACACCTTC.

The V gene is TRBV5-1, the J gene TRBJ2-3; D might be TRBD2 (7 bases). Trimming pared 0 bases from V and 7 bases from J, leaving 15 bases between. The CDR3 is 15 amino acids. The V gene's germline CDR1 is SGHRS and CDR2 YFSETQ. Written as DNA, the CDR3 is TGCGCCAGCAGCTTGGGGCGGGGGCAAGGAAATACGCAGTATTTT. It encodes CASSLGRGQGNTQYF.

The gene calls are TRBV5-1 and TRBJ1-2, with a weak D call TRBD1 (6 bases). Trimming removed 7 bases at V and 1 base at J, with 11 bases between. There are 13 residues in the CDR3. Germline CDR1 and CDR2: SGHRS and YFSETQ. This CDR3 reads CASGDTINYGYTF. The CDR3 bases are TGCGCCAGCGGGGACACTATTAACTATGGCTACACCTTC.

This clone occurred a few times. This chain joins TRBV5-5 and TRBJ1-6, with 9 bases that match TRBD1. CDR1 SGHKS and CDR2 YYEKEE come from the germline V gene (reference sequence). V lost 0 bases to trimming and J lost 9 bases; unmatched junction nucleotides: 4. The CDR3 length is 15 residues. The CDR3 DNA reads as TGTGCCAGCAGCTTGGCCGGGACAGGGACTTCACCCCTCCACTTT. This gives the protein CASSLAGTGTSPLHF.

This clone has more than one count but fewer than ten. The chain links TRBV9 to TRBJ2-1; maybe TRBD1 (6 bases). The length of the CDR3 is 14 residues. V shed 3 bases and J shed 4 bases, with 11 bases lying between them. Germline CDR1 SGDLS, CDR2 YYNGEE. The CDR3 sequence is CASSAGRGYNEQFF. In DNA, the CDR3 is TGTGCCAGCAGCGCGGGCAGGGGTTACAATGAGCAGTTCTTC.

The chain joins TRBV30 to TRBJ2-2; 12 positions agree with TRBD2. CDR1 is GTSNPN and CDR2 is SVGIG in the germline V gene (reference sequence). The V gene end was trimmed by 4 bases and the J gene end by 6 bases; junction bases not matched to a gene: 15. The CDR3 loop spans 18 amino acids. The CDR3 here is CAWNRLPSGGARAGELFF. The CDR3 coding sequence is TGTGCCTGGAATCGGCTTCCTAGCGGGGGGGCCCGAGCCGGGGAGCTGTTTTTT. Full variable domain (rest looked up from reference TRBV30 and TRBJ2-2): SQTIHQWPATLVQPVGSPLSLECTVEGTSNPNLYWYRQAAGRGLQLLFYSVGIGQISSEVPQNLSASRPQDRQFILSSKKLLLSDSGFYLCAWNRLPSGGARAGELFFGEGSRLTVL.

The chain couples TRBV7-9 to TRBJ2-3; no firm D call. The germline CDR1 and CDR2 sequences are SEHNR and FQNEAQ (reference sequence). The CDR3 has 16 amino acids. V was clipped by 7 bases and J by 0 bases, with 17 bases between them. Here the CDR3 DNA reads TGTGCCAGCACCTCGAGCCCGAGCAGAAGCACAGATACGCAGTATTTT. It specifies CASTSSPSRSTDTQYF.

V usage is TRBV6-4 and J usage is TRBJ1-2; tentatively, D is TRBD1 (6 bases). Germline values: CDR1 MRHNA, CDR2 SNTAGT. Trimming stripped 7 bases from V and 5 bases from J, with 20 bases between. This CDR3 is 15 amino acids long. CDR3 sequence (DNA): TGTGCCAGCAAGATAGAGACAGGCGGACCTTATGGCTACACCTTC. Amino acid sequence: CASKIETGGPYGYTF.

The chain recombines TRBV19 with TRBJ1-6; D remains ambiguous. From germline, CDR1 is LNHDA and CDR2 SQIVND (reference sequence). This CDR3 has 15 amino acids. Trimming shortened V by 1 base and J by 0 bases, and 4 bases separated the two germline ends. CDR3 DNA: TGTGCCAGTAGTATAGGGGTCTCCTATAATTCACCCCTCCACTTT. Translated: CASSIGVSYNSPLHF.

V is TRBV7-2 and J is TRBJ1-1, with 10 bases matching TRBD1. This CDR3 comprises 14 residues. Unmatched junction bases numbered 6, after V lost 7 bases and J lost 4 bases. Germline assignment: CDR1 SGHTA and CDR2 FQGNSA. This chain's CDR3 is CASTLDRGTTEAFF. The CDR3 region has the DNA TGTGCCAGCACACTGGACAGGGGGACCACTGAAGCTTTCTTT.

This clone was seen a few times. The chain combines TRBV7-2 with TRBJ2-3; 10 bases line up with TRBD2. V gave up 3 bases and J gave up 4 bases; unmatched junction bases: 4. The length of the CDR3 is 15 residues. Per germline, CDR1 SGHTA and CDR2 FQGNSA. The CDR3 is CASSFLAGVADTQYF. The CDR3 DNA is TGTGCCAGCAGCTTCCTAGCGGGGGTGGCAGATACGCAGTATTTT.

Remarks on this clone: The junction and the germline gene differ at one end; a read error may be behind it. This chain uses TRBV7-7 with TRBJ1-4; D gene unclear. The CDR3 has 13 residues. Germline V CDR1 and CDR2: SSHAT, FNYEAQ (reference sequence). The CDR3 reads CASSSDWGEKLFF. CDR3 coding DNA: TGTGCTAGCAGCTCGGACTGGGGTGAAAAACTGTTTTTT.